The 25 T cell receptor beta chains reported below all come from one sample, sequenced in a study of response to subunit inactivated influenza vaccine. MiXCR, applied by TCRdb to the RT-PCR reads, yields one record per CDR3 protein. Here the sample spans roughly 550,000 distinct CDR3 sequences, around 21% being singletons. The sample was also reused in another study, on T cells expressing NK-cell markers. That work adds: Synthesis of TCR beta cDNA relied on 5'RACE template switching carrying UMIs.

Sequencing was performed on CD4+ T cells sorted from PBMCs, taken roughly 12 days after vaccination. The source of these receptors is a man aged 50-60 years who received an inactivated influenza vaccine.

This chain links TRBV2 with TRBJ2-7, with TRBD2 identical over 11 bases. V shed 4 bases and J 0 bases; nucleotides not matched to a gene: 5. The length of the CDR3 is 16 residues. Germline loops: CDR1 SNHLY, CDR2 FYNNEI. The DNA of the CDR3 is TGTGCCAGCAGTGGGCCAGGGACTAGCGGCTCCTACGAGCAGTACTTC. Translated: CASSGPGTSGSYEQYF.

This clonotype was observed a handful of times. The chain combines TRBV20-1 with TRBJ1-4; D might be TRBD1 (6 bases). The CDR3 is made up of 12 amino acids. Germline assignment: CDR1 DFQATT and CDR2 SNEGSKA (reference sequence). Here the CDR3 reads CGGAGTREKLFF. CDR3 bases: TGCGGGGGGGCAGGGACAAGAGAAAAACTGTTTTTT.

This clonotype occurred a few times. The chain is built from TRBV14 and TRBJ2-2; 9 nucleotides line up with TRBD2. J lost 0 bases, V lost 4 bases, and 9 bases had no gene match. Per germline, CDR1 SGHDN and CDR2 FVKESK. The CDR3 consists of 18 residues. The CDR3 loop is CASSRIRTSVTNTGELFF. Here the CDR3 DNA reads TGTGCCAGCAGCCGTATCAGGACTAGCGTCACGAACACCGGGGAGCTGTTTTTT.

This clonotype was seen more than once but under ten times. The chain combines TRBV7-2 with TRBJ2-7, with 9 positions matching TRBD2. The J segment lost 0 bases and the V segment lost 5 bases, leaving 8 bases of the junction unmatched. Germline V CDR1 and CDR2: SGHTA, FQGNSA. The CDR3 runs to 16 residues. This chain's CDR3 is CASSAPRAGGSYEQYF. The CDR3 DNA reads as TGTGCCAGCAGCGCCCCAAGAGCGGGAGGCTCCTACGAGCAGTACTTC. Looking up the rest from reference TRBV7-2 and TRBJ2-7 gives the full variable domain: GAGVSQSPSNKVTEKGKDVELRCDPISGHTALYWYRQSLGQGLEFLIYFQGNSAPDKSGLPSDRFSAERTGGSVSTLTIQRTQQEDSAVYLCASSAPRAGGSYEQYFGPGTRLTVT.

This clonotype was found many times. The V gene is TRBV20-1, the J gene TRBJ1-1, with 7 bases fitting TRBD1. The J segment lost 9 bases and the V segment lost 0 bases, leaving 10 bases of the junction unmatched. CDR1 is DFQATT, CDR2 SNEGSKA, per germline (reference sequence). The CDR3 runs 14 residues. CDR3 region: CSARDGTVGSKAFF. In nucleotides, the CDR3 is TGCAGTGCTAGAGACGGGACAGTCGGTTCAAAAGCTTTCTTT.

This chain links TRBV5-1 with TRBJ2-5, with 10 bases lining up with TRBD2. There are 15 residues in the CDR3. Germline V CDR1 and CDR2: SGHRS, YFSETQ. J was trimmed by 2 bases and V by 3 bases; bases with no gene match: 4. CDR3 sequence reads: CASSSAGLAQETQYF. The CDR3 bases are TGCGCCAGCAGCTCGGCGGGACTAGCGCAAGAGACCCAGTACTTC.

The chain carries TRBV5-6 and TRBJ2-5, with D possibly matching TRBD1 (6 bases). V was pared by 5 bases and J by 1 base, with 15 bases between. CDR1 and CDR2 (germline): SGHDT, YYEEEE. This CDR3 region has 15 residues. The CDR3 here is CASSNRDIIQETQYF. Here the CDR3 DNA reads TGTGCCAGCAGTAACAGGGATATAATCCAAGAGACCCAGTACTTC.

This clonotype was seen repeatedly, ten times or more. The rearrangement joins TRBV30 to TRBJ1-3, with TRBD1 matching over 8 bases. V lost 3 bases and J lost 0; bases outside the gene matches: 4. CDR1 and CDR2 from the germline V gene are GTSNPN and SVGIG (reference sequence). The CDR3 sequence is 15 residues long. The CDR3 nucleotides are TGTGCCTGGAGAAGGGACAGGAGCTCTGGAAACACCATATATTTT. Translating it yields CAWRRDRSSGNTIYF.

The V call is TRBV4-1, the J call TRBJ2-1, with TRBD2 matching over 8 bases. The CDR3 totals 19 residues. With 2 bases clipped from V and 5 bases from J, the junction kept 17 bases outside the gene matches. Germline V gene lookup returns CDR1 MGHRA and CDR2 YSYEKL. The CDR3 DNA follows: TGCGCCAGCAGCCAAATAGGGGTTAACCGGGGGGGACTACACAATGAGCAGTTCTTC. It encodes CASSQIGVNRGGLHNEQFF.

V is TRBV29-1 and J is TRBJ2-5, with 7 bases lining up with TRBD2. J was trimmed by 4 bases and V by 4 bases; bases with no gene match: 12. The length of the CDR3 is 15 residues. Germline CDR1 SQVTM, CDR2 ANQGSEA. The CDR3 is CSVGLRLAVLETQYF. CDR3 nucleotides: TGCAGCGTTGGATTGCGGCTAGCGGTATTAGAGACCCAGTACTTC.

This chain uses TRBV10-3 with TRBJ1-2, with TRBD1 identical over 11 bases. J gave up 5 bases and V 5 bases, and 4 bases lay outside the gene matches. Germline CDR1 reads ENHRY; CDR2 reads SYGVKD. The CDR3 is 14 amino acids. The CDR3 spells CAISTGTGGYGYTF. CDR3 coding DNA: TGTGCCATCAGTACCGGGACAGGGGGATATGGCTACACCTTC.

The chain recombines TRBV20-1 with TRBJ2-4; D is undetermined. This CDR3 contains 14 residues. Germline V gene data show CDR1 as DFQATT and CDR2 as SNEGSKA (reference sequence). Trimming took off 8 bases at V and 0 bases at J, with 14 bases between the two ends. CDR3 coding DNA: TGCAGTCGTCGACTTCTCTTAGCCAAAAACATTCAGTACTTC. Translating gives CSRRLLLAKNIQYF.

The chain combines TRBV24-1 with TRBJ1-5; a weak D match, TRBD1 (5 bases). Germline CDR1 and CDR2: KGHDR and SFDVKD. This CDR3 spans 16 amino acids. The ends were cut back, 2 bases at V and 1 base at J, with 11 bases in the middle. In DNA, the CDR3 is TGTGCCACCAGTGATTCCAGGGATAGGAGCAATCAGCCCCAGCATTTT. The encoded protein is CATSDSRDRSNQPQHF.

V usage is TRBV20-1 and J usage is TRBJ1-2; the match to TRBD1 covers 9 bases. CDR1 is DFQATT, CDR2 SNEGSKA, per germline (reference sequence). With V trimmed by 5 bases and J by 8 bases, 9 bases remained unmatched. The CDR3 is 13 amino acids. CDR3 in amino acids: CSAPRQGVWGYTF. The DNA of the CDR3 is TGCAGTGCTCCACGACAGGGGGTTTGGGGCTACACCTTC.

There are many counts of this clonotype. The CDR3: CASSPYGGASYEQYF. The CDR3 DNA sequence: TGTGCCAGCTCACCATACGGGGGTGCGTCCTACGAGCAGTACTTC. The chain recombines TRBV18 with TRBJ2-7; tentative D call: TRBD2 (6 bases). The CDR3 contains 15 residues. V lost 2 bases to trimming and J lost 1 base, with 12 bases between them. The V gene's germline CDR1 is KGHSH and CDR2 LQKENI.

This clonotype has a handful of counts. The chain couples TRBV9 to TRBJ2-7; 7 positions match TRBD1. Germline CDR1 SGDLS, CDR2 YYNGEE. The junction had 12 bases not matched to a gene; V was cut back by 5 bases and J by 1 base. CDR3 size: 16 residues. CDR3 nucleotides: TGTGCCAGCAGTGCCGGGGACAGTGGGTTTTCCTACGAGCAGTACTTC. This translates into CASSAGDSGFSYEQYF.

This sequence joins TRBV20-1 and TRBJ1-2; the D gene is possibly TRBD1 (6 bases). CDR3 length: 15 residues. The germline CDR1 and CDR2 sequences are DFQATT and SNEGSKA (reference sequence). V dropped 3 bases and J dropped 4 bases, with 18 bases sitting between them. For the CDR3, the DNA is TGCAGTGCTAGCCTAAGAATAACAGGGATCTATGGCTACACCTTC. This codes for CSASLRITGIYGYTF.

This clonotype was observed a few times. The chain carries TRBV3-1 and TRBJ1-2; D gene unclear. The CDR3 runs to 13 residues. From germline, CDR1 is LGHDT and CDR2 YNNKEL (reference sequence). Trimming took 5 bases from V and 7 from J, leaving 14 bases between them. The DNA for the CDR3 is TGTGCCAGCAGCTTGGCCCGGAGCGGTGGCTACACCTTC. This codes for CASSLARSGGYTF.

J is TRBJ2-5 and V is TRBV5-1; D is uncertain. Germline CDR1 is SGHRS and CDR2 is YFSETQ. CDR3 length: 15 residues. V shed 0 bases and J shed 10 bases, with 19 bases lying between them. The CDR3 here is CASSLVGSTAEVQYF. The DNA of the CDR3 is TGCGCCAGCAGCTTGGTAGGGTCCACGGCAGAAGTCCAGTACTTC.

CDR3 protein: CASRSTNRVGEKLFF. CDR3 coding DNA: TGTGCCAGCAGAAGCACCAACAGGGTCGGCGAAAAACTGTTTTTT. The chain joins TRBV2 to TRBJ1-4; perhaps TRBD1 as D (6 bases). Per germline, CDR1 SNHLY and CDR2 FYNNEI. This CDR3 is built from 15 residues. V gave up 6 bases and J gave up 8 bases, with 19 bases separating them.

This clonotype was seen many times. The chain couples TRBV28 to TRBJ2-6, with TRBD1 matching 7 bases. Germline V CDR1 and CDR2: MDHEN, SYDVKM. This CDR3 contains 16 residues. The ends lost 5 bases at V and 0 bases at J; junction bases unmatched: 4. The CDR3 DNA is TGTGCCAGCAGTGGGACAGCCCTCTCTGGGGCCAACGTCCTGACTTTC. Its protein is CASSGTALSGANVLTF.

This rearrangement joins TRBV6-2 or TRBV6-3 to TRBJ1-6; D remains unclear. Germline V CDR1 and CDR2: MNHEY, SVGEGT. This CDR3 has 15 amino acids. The V gene lost 6 bases and the J gene lost 6 bases, with 15 bases spanning the gap. Here the CDR3 DNA reads TGTGCCAGCAGCCCCATTGGCAGGCTTAATTCACCCCTCCACTTT. It codes for CASSPIGRLNSPLHF.

Concerning this clonotype itself: It may be a read error: a sequence one base away is much more abundant. The chain combines TRBV27 with TRBJ1-2, with D uncertain. Trimming shortened V by 7 bases and J by 3 bases, and 6 bases separated the two germline ends. The CDR3 has 11 residues. Germline V lookup: CDR1 MNHEY, CDR2 SMNVEV (reference sequence). This CDR3 reads CASTRDYGYTF. The CDR3 region has the DNA TGTGCCAGCACTCGGGACTATGGCTACACCTTC.

There are a few counts of this clonotype. J is TRBJ2-1 and V is TRBV10-3; possible D gene TRBD1, 5 bases. This CDR3 has 14 residues. Germline V gene lookup returns CDR1 ENHRY and CDR2 SYGVKD. Trimming removed 3 bases at V and 6 bases at J, with 12 bases between. The CDR3 nucleotides read TGTGCCATCAGTGAAGGACAATCGGCCAATGAGCAGTTCTTC. Translated: CAISEGQSANEQFF.

This clonotype was seen a few times. The chain recombines TRBV12-3 or TRBV12-4 with TRBJ1-1; possible D gene TRBD1, 5 bases. V lost 8 bases and J lost 5, with 12 bases in between. The CDR3 totals 12 residues. CDR3 sequence: CASGQGGTEAFF. CDR3 nucleotide sequence: TGTGCCAGCGGGCAGGGCGGGACTGAAGCTTTCTTT.